The T cell receptor beta chain described here comes from a study of beta chain features in type 1 diabetes. Study outcomes and limitations: Cells with high TCR expression could be over-represented by cDNA sequencing. A pattern of fewer insertions and more deletions at VDJ junctions was seen in type 1 diabetes patients.

About this clone: Its antigen is unknown.

Germline values: CDR1 MNHEY, CDR2 SMNVEV (reference sequence). This CDR3 is built from 13 residues. The J segment lost 8 bases and the V segment lost 0 bases, leaving 3 bases of the junction unmatched. Every isolated RNA sample was fully reverse transcribed, so sequencing captured expressed TCRB transcripts. The method was immunoSEQ multiplex PCR; TCRdb's version includes in-frame clones alone and lacks a portion of them. The sample carries 600,000 to 650,000 clones, around a sixth recorded once. A sort by CD45RO/CCR7/CD25/CD127/CD95/CD27 yielded CD4+ naive, central memory, regulatory and stem cell-like memory cells. Populations obtained by sorting all exceeded 98% purity.

This sequence joins TRBV27 and TRBJ1-2; 7 bases align to TRBD1. The TCR sequence derives from a man aged 18 to 30 in good health. The sequenced sample consisted of naive CD4+ T cells from blood. CDR3 DNA: TGTGCCAGCAGTTTATCACAGGGGAAAGGCTACACCTTC. Residues: CASSLSQGKGYTF.